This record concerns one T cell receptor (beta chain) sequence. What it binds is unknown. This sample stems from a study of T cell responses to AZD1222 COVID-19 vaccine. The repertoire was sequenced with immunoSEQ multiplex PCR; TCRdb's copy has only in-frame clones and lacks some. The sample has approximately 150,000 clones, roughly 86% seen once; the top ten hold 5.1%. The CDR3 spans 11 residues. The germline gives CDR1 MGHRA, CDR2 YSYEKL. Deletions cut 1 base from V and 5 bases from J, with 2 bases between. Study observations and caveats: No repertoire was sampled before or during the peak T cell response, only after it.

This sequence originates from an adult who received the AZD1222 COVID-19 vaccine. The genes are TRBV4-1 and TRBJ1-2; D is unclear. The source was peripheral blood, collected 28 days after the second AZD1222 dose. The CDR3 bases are TGCGCCAGCAGCCAAGGTTATGGCTACACCTTC. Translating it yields CASSQGYGYTF.